Below are 8 T cell receptor beta chains sequenced from a single sample in a study of blood T cell repertoires in COVID-19. Repertoires were generated with immunoSEQ multiplex PCR, while TCRdb's copy carries only in-frame clones and drops some. This sample yields around 120,000 clones, of which around 66% are seen a single time; approximately 5.9% belongs to the top ten. The sequenced sample consisted of peripheral blood. The receptor set was obtained from an elderly man with acute or convalescent COVID-19.

V gene TRBV9 combines with J gene TRBJ2-7; no firm D call. Germline V gene data show CDR1 as SGDLS and CDR2 as YYNGEE. Deletions cut 4 bases from V and 3 bases from J, with 14 bases between. This CDR3 comprises 14 residues. CDR3 region: CASSPPQDDYEQYF. The CDR3 DNA reads TGTGCCAGCAGCCCCCCGCAGGATGACTACGAGCAGTACTTC.

The rearrangement joins TRBV7-2 to TRBJ2-2; TRBD1 matches at 11 bases. Trimming took 2 bases from V and 5 from J; bases not matched to a gene: 4. Germline CDR1 is SGHTA and CDR2 is FQGNSA. The CDR3 runs to 16 residues. The CDR3 here is CASSLLGQGGTGELFF. Written as DNA, the CDR3 is TGTGCCAGCAGCTTATTGGGACAGGGGGGGACCGGGGAGCTGTTTTTT.

The chain carries TRBV7-2 and TRBJ1-5; 7 nucleotides line up with TRBD1. The CDR3 consists of 15 residues. The ends lost 0 bases at V and 3 bases at J; junction bases unmatched: 2. Germline V lookup: CDR1 SGHTA, CDR2 FQGNSA. The CDR3, as DNA: TGTGCCAGCAGCTTAGCCGGGACAGCCAATCAGCCCCAGCATTTT. It yields the protein CASSLAGTANQPQHF.

This rearrangement joins TRBV4-1 to TRBJ1-6; D not resolved. V shed 3 bases and J shed 7 bases, with 13 bases lying between them. This CDR3 is built from 15 residues. CDR1 MGHRA and CDR2 YSYEKL come from the germline V gene. CDR3 nucleotide sequence: TGCGCCAGCAGCCATCCGGGTTCGGCGAATTCACCCCTCCACTTT. Amino acid sequence: CASSHPGSANSPLHF.

The gene calls are TRBV24-1 and TRBJ2-1, with 7 bases fitting TRBD1. The CDR3 totals 15 residues. Per germline, CDR1 KGHDR and CDR2 SFDVKD. V shed 12 bases, J shed 4 bases, and the junction held 14 bases outside the gene matches. CDR3 in amino acids: CASGGRDSSYNEQFF. CDR3 in DNA: TGTGCCTCTGGGGGTCGGGACAGCTCGTACAATGAGCAGTTCTTC.

The gene calls are TRBV23-1 and TRBJ2-7; 9 positions agree with TRBD1. TRBV23-1 is an ORF, with its function uncertain. CDR3 length equals 16 residues. V gave up 6 bases and J gave up 3 bases; unmatched junction bases: 12. The CDR3 nucleotides are TGCGCCAGCAGGCACGTCCCGGGACAGGGTGGCTACGAGCAGTACTTC. Residues: CASRHVPGQGGYEQYF.

This clone was counted a single time. The rearrangement links TRBV7-6 to TRBJ2-1; D call uncertain. The CDR3 is made up of 14 amino acids. V was pared by 2 bases and J by 4 bases, with 9 bases between. The germline gives CDR1 SGHVS, CDR2 FNYEAQ. CDR3 residues: CASSLMTGYNEQFF. DNA for the CDR3: TGTGCCAGCAGCTTAATGACTGGGTACAATGAGCAGTTCTTC.

The V call is TRBV7-8, the J call TRBJ1-6; D might be TRBD1 (5 bases). Germline CDR1 reads SGHVS; CDR2 reads FQNEAQ. V dropped 1 base and J dropped 0 bases, with 10 bases sitting between them. CDR3 length equals 17 residues. CDR3 sequence reads: CASSLVGGSSYNSPLHF. CDR3 DNA: TGTGCCAGCAGCTTAGTCGGGGGGAGCTCCTATAATTCACCCCTCCACTTT.